The count of the clone carrying this TCR beta chain is one. Antigen specificity is unknown. A single base separates this from a much larger clone, so it may be a read error. Since the CDR3 does not end with the conserved phenylalanine or tryptophan, this likely comes from a read error. Co-extraction of RNA and DNA was performed on roughly 20-33 mg of unsorted bulk tissue. The patients had histopathologically diagnosed primary liver carcinoma, and their disease was treated by surgical resection. This entry comes from a study of tumor-infiltrating lymphocytes in primary liver carcinoma. Study context: Tumors measured about 4 to 10 cm and were stage T1-T3 N0M0.

The CDR3 runs 15 residues. CDR1 is MNHEY, CDR2 SVGAGI, per germline. The ends lost 10 bases at V and 3 bases at J; junction bases unmatched: 12. Study observations and caveats: Merely about 7.5-25% of top clones occurred in all five tumor regions.

TCR beta cDNA was reverse-transcribed from 400 to 500 ng of total RNA. The reaction used a constant-region primer and ProtoScript II reverse transcriptase. A slightly modified ARM-PCR protocol with three nested multiplex PCR rounds produced these TCR beta libraries. Running roughly 10 cycles apiece, the first two PCR rounds relied on TRBV1-TRBV30 forward primers together with a C-beta reverse primer. TCRdb recomputed calls from the multiplex PCR reads with MiXCR, one row per CDR3 protein. Among around 50,000 distinct CDR3 sequences, over 65% were seen once, and the ten largest hold around 28%. Material: liver tumor tissue from sampling region 3. As to subset: tumor region T3, left-lateral pole. The TCR comes from a man between 35 and 55 years old with primary liver carcinoma and hepatitis B virus infection. The rearrangement links TRBV6-5 to TRBJ1-5; the match to TRBD1 covers 7 bases. The CDR3 protein is CAISRTGEYNQPQHS. DNA for the CDR3: TGTGCCATCAGCAGGACAGGAGAATACAATCAGCCCCAGCATTCT.